The entry below describes one TCR beta chain. Germline-derived CDR1 and CDR2 are DFQATT and SNEGSKA (reference sequence). V was clipped by 3 bases and J by 7 bases, with 18 bases between them. The CDR3 contains 14 residues. While CD8+ and CD4+ T cells were isolated negatively, TEMRA cells were enriched by FACS. The data are from a study of CD8 T cells in Susac syndrome. RNA amounts of about 0.5 to 1 ug underwent reverse transcription with random hexamers. Amplification of TCR beta CDR3 used immunoSEQ multiplex PCR across 54 Vbeta and 13 Jbeta. MiXCR, run by TCRdb on the immunoSEQ multiplex PCR reads, gives a single entry per CDR3 protein. Among about 200,000 distinct CDR3 sequences listed, 90% to 95% were seen once.

The chain links TRBV20-1 to TRBJ1-1, with D possibly being TRBD1 (5 bases). The TCR sequence derives from a human donor in good health. Sequenced sample: CD4+ T cells from PBMCs. In DNA form, the CDR3 reads TGCAGTGCTAGGCCTACTAGGACACTCTTTGAAGCTTTCTTT. Translation gives CSARPTRTLFEAFF.